This is a list of T cell receptor beta chains from one sample in a study of shared clonotypes between healthy human individuals. Here immunoSEQ multiplex PCR was the method, and the copy in TCRdb shows in-frame clones only, minus some. The sample contains around 940,000 clones, over 75% of which appear only once. Sequencing was carried out using memory CD4+ T cells sorted from blood. Source of these receptors: a man aged 18-30 years in good health. Each CDR3 is given with its conserved first and last residue. D genes are given only for firm matches. A clone size is listed for some rows: how often the clone was seen (once, few, many), or a class if it is expanded.

>few|TRBD1|TRBV25-1|TRBJ1-1
CATEGARGTEAFF
TGTGCCACCGAGGGGGCAAGGGGAACTGAAGCTTTCTTT
>-|-|TRBV10-3|TRBJ1-1
CAISEIDGTEAFF
TGTGCCATCAGTGAAATTGATGGCACTGAAGCTTTCTTT
>-|-|TRBV11-2|TRBJ2-2
CASSLGTLNTGELFF
TGTGCCAGCAGCTTAGGGACCTTGAACACCGGGGAGCTGTTTTTT
>-|TRBD1|TRBV6-5|TRBJ2-5
CASSRQGKETQYF
TGTGCCAGCAGTAGACAGGGCAAAGAGACCCAGTACTTC
>-|TRBD2|TRBV6-5|TRBJ2-7
CASSYSILAGGYEQYF
TGTGCCAGCAGTTACTCCATACTAGCGGGAGGATACGAGCAGTACTTC
>-|-|TRBV9|TRBJ1-5
CASSVGQGKNQPQHF
TGTGCCAGCAGCGTAGGGCAGGGGAAGAATCAGCCCCAGCATTTT
>-|TRBD1|TRBV28|TRBJ1-5
CASTPPTGGNNQPQHF
TGTGCCAGCACCCCCCCGACAGGGGGGAACAATCAGCCCCAGCATTTT
>-|-|TRBV6-5|TRBJ1-2
CASSPRTAPGGYTF
TGTGCCAGCAGCCCCCGGACGGCCCCCGGTGGCTACACCTTC
>-|-|TRBV18|TRBJ2-1
CASSPPGLKGNEQFF
TGTGCCAGCTCACCACCGGGGCTAAAGGGAAATGAGCAGTTCTTC
>-|TRBD2|TRBV6-1|TRBJ2-7
CASSVTSGRTYEQYF
TGTGCCAGCAGTGTAACTAGCGGCCGTACCTACGAGCAGTACTTC
>-|-|TRBV10-2|TRBJ2-7
CASSESQGAERGEQYF
TGCGCCAGCAGTGAGTCGCAAGGGGCGGAACGAGGCGAGCAGTACTTC
>-|-|TRBV5-4|TRBJ2-2
CASSRDRYPGELFF
TGTGCCAGCAGCCGCGACAGGTATCCCGGGGAGCTGTTTTTT
>-|TRBD1|TRBV6-5|TRBJ1-1
CASSSGGGSTEAFF
TGTGCCAGCAGTTCAGGGGGAGGGAGCACTGAAGCTTTCTTT
>few|-|TRBV30|TRBJ1-6
CAWTGLGILHF
TGTGCCTGGACCGGACTGGGAATCCTCCACTTT
>once|TRBD1|TRBV7-2|TRBJ1-5
CASSLVGTGGNQPQHF
TGTGCCAGCAGCTTAGTAGGGACAGGGGGGAATCAGCCCCAGCATTTT
>-|-|TRBV5-1|TRBJ1-1
CASSLPGPSNTEAFF
TGCGCCAGCAGCTTGCCGGGACCGTCAAACACTGAAGCTTTCTTT
>-|TRBD1|TRBV30|TRBJ1-1
CAWSTGTGGHTEAFF
TGTGCCTGGAGTACGGGGACAGGGGGTCACACTGAAGCTTTCTTT
>-|-|TRBV18|TRBJ2-7
CASASTTGQAVYEQYF
TGTGCCAGCGCATCCACGACGGGGCAAGCGGTTTACGAGCAGTACTTC
>-|-|TRBV7-9|TRBJ2-7
CASSLGFVKGRWEQYF
TGTGCCAGCAGCTTAGGCTTCGTCAAGGGACGGTGGGAGCAGTACTTC
>once|TRBD2|TRBV2|TRBJ2-7
CASNPPGLASSEQYF
TGTGCCAGCAATCCCCCGGGACTAGCCTCCTCCGAGCAGTACTTC
>-|-|TRBV5-1|TRBJ2-2
CASSLAGSPNTGELFF
TGCGCCAGCAGCTTGGCGGGCAGCCCGAACACCGGGGAGCTGTTTTTT
>once|-|TRBV19|TRBJ1-2
CASSIRGNYGYTF
TGTGCCAGTAGTATAAGGGGTAACTATGGCTACACCTTC
>-|-|TRBV15|TRBJ2-5
CATSRDISTQETQYF
TGTGCCACCAGCAGAGATATCAGCACCCAAGAGACCCAGTACTTC
>-|-|TRBV7-2|TRBJ2-3
CASSLWGTDTQYF
TGTGCCAGCAGCCTTTGGGGGACAGATACGCAGTATTTT
>-|-|TRBV9|TRBJ2-1
CASSYSGNEQFF
TGTGCCAGCAGTTACAGCGGTAATGAGCAGTTCTTC
>-|-|TRBV13|TRBJ1-1
CASRRDNPEAFF
TGTGCCAGCAGGCGGGACAACCCTGAAGCTTTCTTT
>-|-|TRBV5-6|TRBJ1-1
CASSPDLMNTEAFF
TGTGCCAGCAGCCCGGATCTCATGAACACTGAAGCTTTCTTT
>-|-|TRBV7-2|TRBJ1-2
CASSPDKNYGYTF
TGTGCCAGCAGCCCGGACAAGAACTATGGCTACACCTTC
>once|TRBD2|TRBV2|TRBJ2-2
CASSSGRAEGGELFF
TGTGCCAGCAGTAGCGGGAGGGCCGAGGGCGGGGAGCTGTTTTTT
>-|-|TRBV18|TRBJ2-7
CASSPPGTGYEQYF
TGTGCCAGCTCACCACCGGGAACGGGGTACGAGCAGTACTTC
>-|-|TRBV7-2|TRBJ2-3
CATQVGRQTDTQYF
TGTGCCACCCAGGTCGGGCGGCAAACAGATACGCAGTATTTT
>-|-|TRBV5-1|TRBJ1-3
CASSDVSGNTIYF
TGCGCCAGCAGCGACGTATCCGGAAACACCATATATTTT
>-|-|TRBV2|TRBJ2-1
CAREGRGRKGSEQFF
TGTGCCAGAGAGGGGCGGGGGCGCAAAGGTAGTGAGCAGTTCTTC
>-|-|TRBV6-5|TRBJ1-4
CASRWHEKLFF
TGTGCCAGCAGATGGCATGAAAAACTGTTTTTT
>-|-|TRBV5-1|TRBJ1-2
CASSPDSNYGYTF
TGCGCCAGCAGCCCGGACAGTAACTATGGCTACACCTTC
>-|-|TRBV30|TRBJ2-1
CAWSLLAGSYNEQFF
TGTGCCTGGAGTCTATTGGCAGGGTCATACAATGAGCAGTTCTTC
>once|-|TRBV13|TRBJ1-1
CASSLGHTSTEAFF
TGTGCCAGCAGCTTAGGCCACACCTCCACTGAAGCTTTCTTT
>-|-|TRBV6-1|TRBJ2-6
CASTPGKGANVLTF
TGTGCCAGCACGCCGGGTAAGGGGGCCAACGTCCTGACTTTC
>-|-|TRBV2|TRBJ2-5
CASSNQETQYF
TGTGCCAGCAGTAACCAAGAGACCCAGTACTTC
>-|-|TRBV5-1|TRBJ2-1
CASSLLGASLNEQFF
TGCGCCAGCAGCTTGCTAGGGGCCTCCTTGAATGAGCAGTTCTTC
>-|-|TRBV7-9|TRBJ2-3
CASSLGQHTQYF
TGTGCCAGCTCCCTGGGGCAGCATACGCAGTATTTT
>-|-|TRBV11-2|TRBJ2-1
CASSLGAGTYNEQFF
TGTGCCAGCAGCTTAGGTGCAGGGACTTACAATGAGCAGTTCTTC
>once|-|TRBV10-3|TRBJ2-2
CAYRGRGGTGELFF
TGTGCCTATAGGGGCAGGGGCGGCACCGGGGAGCTGTTTTTT
>-|-|TRBV13|TRBJ2-5
CASSERDTVGETQYF
TGTGCCAGCAGTGAAAGGGACACGGTCGGGGAGACCCAGTACTTC
>-|-|TRBV7-2|TRBJ1-2
CASSSSGLGYGYTF
TGTGCCAGCAGCTCGTCAGGGTTGGGCTATGGCTACACCTTC
>-|-|TRBV2|TRBJ2-7
CASSSKIEQYF
TGTGCCAGCAGTAGCAAGATCGAGCAGTACTTC
>-|TRBD1|TRBV5-1|TRBJ1-4
CASSAGTDLTNEKLFF
TGCGCCAGCAGCGCGGGGACAGACCTAACTAATGAAAAACTGTTTTTT
>few|-|TRBV7-8|TRBJ1-1
CASSSTPGARAFF
TGTGCCAGCAGCTCTACCCCAGGGGCAAGAGCTTTCTTT
>-|-|TRBV5-1|TRBJ2-7
CASSLYTQSYEQYF
TGCGCCAGCAGCTTGTATACACAGAGCTACGAGCAGTACTTC
>-|TRBD2|TRBV4-2|TRBJ2-7
CASSQVLAGGYEQYF
TGTGCCAGCAGCCAAGTCCTAGCGGGGGGTTACGAGCAGTACTTC
>once|-|TRBV7-9|TRBJ1-4
CASSLSRDGAEKLFF
TGTGCCAGCAGCTTATCCCGGGACGGCGCCGAAAAACTGTTTTTT
>few|TRBD1|TRBV28|TRBJ1-1
CASSILPGQGSTEAFF
TGTGCCAGCTCAATCCTACCGGGACAGGGAAGCACTGAAGCTTTCTTT